This TCR beta chain was observed in a study of cytomegalovirus exposure and HLA in healthy donors. Study-level background: A later analysis reported the same platform for the 110 or so validation repertoires and the approximately 640 first-cohort repertoires.

A roughly 120-subject validation cohort, separate from the approximately 670-subject first cohort, supplied the donors. Study-wide points: The study labeled 150 or so TCR beta chains cytomegalovirus-associated. Accounts indicate the classifier identified cytomegalovirus status with strong specificity and sensitivity.

Of note for this clone: Its antigen is not identified.

The table came from immunoSEQ multiplex PCR; TCRdb's copy has only in-frame clones and leaves some out. The sample includes over 200,000 clones, 75% to 90% of them seen just once. Germline V gene lookup returns CDR1 SGDLS and CDR2 YYNGEE. The V end lost 3 bases, the J end lost 7 bases, and 14 bases lay between the germline ends. This CDR3 spans 13 amino acids. The receptor was derived from a woman aged 18-35 years in good health and CMV-seronegative. The sample consisted of PBMCs. This chain links TRBV9 with TRBJ2-7; D remains ambiguous. The DNA of the CDR3 is TGTGCCAGCAGCGCGGGTCTCCTACGAGAGCAGTACTTC. Its protein product is CASSAGLLREQYF. Supplemented by reference TRBV9 and TRBJ2-7, the full variable domain reads DSGVTQTPKHLITATGQRVTLRCSPRSGDLSVYWYQQSLDQGLQFLIQYYNGEERAKGNILERFSAQQFPDLHSELNLSSLELGDSALYFCASSAGLLREQYFGPGTRLTVT.